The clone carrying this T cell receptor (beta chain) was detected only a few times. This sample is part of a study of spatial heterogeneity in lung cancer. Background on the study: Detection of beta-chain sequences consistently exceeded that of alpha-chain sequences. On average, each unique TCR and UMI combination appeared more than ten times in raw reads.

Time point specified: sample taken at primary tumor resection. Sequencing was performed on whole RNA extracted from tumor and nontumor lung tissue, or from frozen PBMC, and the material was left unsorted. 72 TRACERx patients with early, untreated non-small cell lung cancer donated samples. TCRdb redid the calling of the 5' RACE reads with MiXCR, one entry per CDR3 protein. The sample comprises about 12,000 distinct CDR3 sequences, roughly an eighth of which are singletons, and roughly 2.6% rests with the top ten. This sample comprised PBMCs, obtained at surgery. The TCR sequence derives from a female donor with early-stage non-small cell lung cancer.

The CDR3 here is CASRLDRVSTDTQYF. DNA for the CDR3: TGTGCCAGCAGGTTGGACAGGGTCAGCACAGATACGCAGTATTTT. This chain uses TRBV7-2 with TRBJ2-3; 8 positions agree with TRBD1. V was clipped by 6 bases and J by 0 bases; unmatched bases: 5. CDR3 size: 15 residues. Germline CDR1 is SGHTA and CDR2 is FQGNSA.